This TCR beta chain was recovered during a study of regulatory T cells in long-lasting Graves disease (dated by TCRdb to about 2021). At the level of the whole study: In the newly diagnosed Graves' disease group, patients had been taking antithyroid drugs for less than 3 months. Persistent Graves' disease patients were compared with newly diagnosed Graves' disease patients by peripheral blood TCR sequencing and RNA sequencing. The study took place in China and was registered as a clinical trial. A total of 33 samples were covered by TCR sequencing, comprising around 13 persistent and around 20 newly diagnosed Graves' disease patients. What the authors observed across the whole study: Sequencing and analysis were restricted to the TCR beta chain. Persistent Graves' disease patients showed lower TCR Shannon entropy and fewer highly expanded clones than newly diagnosed patients, suggesting clonal expansion. TRBV28, TRBJ1-2 and TRBJ2-5 were preferentially used in persistent disease, while TRBV20-1 and TRBJ2-1 were favored in newly diagnosed disease. As a limitation, the authors acknowledged that the small sample size may reduce accuracy. Persistent patients shared more public clonotypes among themselves (around 2,500) than newly diagnosed patients did (approximately 970). Peripheral blood alone was examined, since thyroid tissue, which constituted the primary lesion, could not be accessed.

As regards this clonotype: What antigen it recognizes has not been identified. No clone much larger than this one lies a single base away; base qualities are absent.

The method was multiplex PCR. Sequencing was carried out with an Illumina HiSeq 4000. TCR beta libraries were built with iRepertoire HTBI primers and Arm-PCR amplification of CDR3 regions. Before sequencing, the PCR products went through gel purification. In the source study's methods: Gene usage analysis of CDR3 amino acid clonotypes used the 62 TRBV and around 14 TRBJ segments found across samples. Filtered high-quality paired reads were merged into contigs using COPE and FqMerger. Contigs were aligned with BLAST to IMGT TRBV, TRBD and TRBJ reference genes, and CDR3 was defined per IMGT. Clonotypes above 0.1% frequency were classified as highly expanded clones. Shannon entropy was used to measure repertoire diversity, and the Gini coefficient was used to measure V-J evenness. A clonotype was considered public if more than one individual shared it. Using fastp trimming at Q25 and MiXCR clonotype assembly, TCRdb reanalyzed the public sequencing data and kept in-frame beta chains. Rows are combined by CDR3 protein, so each entry shows the most common genes and DNA. TCRdb, not the original authors, processed these V and J calls. The sample table contains about 400,000 distinct CDR3 sequences; only one count was recorded for about 16% of them. Jointly, the top ten make up 20% to 25% of the sample.

Sample time point, as interpreted from the label and publication: newly diagnosed GD, antithyroid drugs for less than 3 months. RNA was extracted from PBMCs in TRIzol for both TCR sequencing and RNA sequencing. The diagnosis of Graves' disease was made according to American Thyroid Association guidelines. Patients were recruited from an endocrinology department in Xi'an, China. Each patient gave roughly 10 milliliters of peripheral blood, collected in an EDTA anticoagulant tube. Ficoll Paque Plus density gradient separation was used to isolate PBMCs, and no further T cell sorting was performed. An Agilent 2100 Bioanalyzer and agarose gel were used to check RNA quality, and a NanoDrop 2000 was used to measure RNA concentration. Including the terminal cysteine and phenylalanine, the CDR3 comprises 15 residues. Only the CDR3 part of the read is kept: 45 bases, read in frame from the first base. V is clipped by 3 bases and J by 4 bases, and the sequence between their germline boundaries is 13 bases long. CDR1 SGHNT and CDR2 YENEEA were looked up in the germline V gene.

Here the sequenced sample was peripheral blood mononuclear cells (PBMCs), taken at new diagnosis, from a patient treated with antithyroid drugs. The sequence links TRBV11-3 to TRBJ2-1; TRBD1 is possibly the D segment (6 matching bases). The clonotype was recovered from a female donor with Graves disease. The CDR3 has the sequence CASSFSTDRYNEQFF. At the DNA level, the sequence is TGTGCCAGCAGCTTCTCCACGGACAGATACAATGAGCAGTTCTTC.